Sequencing of this T cell receptor (beta chain) was carried out in a study of T cells in Graves' hyperthyroidism and ophthalmopathy. Regarding the study as a whole: Stable hyperthyroidism was separated from ophthalmopathy by a model based on 13 V-J features. The model's output predicted ophthalmopathy at a median of 6.5 months prior to onset.

Amplification targeted TCR beta CDR3 regions from RNA transcripts. Researchers ran a first-round RT-PCR on the TCR CDR3 using the HTBI primer set. TCRdb passed the multiplex PCR reads through MiXCR, listing each CDR3 protein once. This sample has around 660,000 distinct CDR3 sequences, with about 45% found just once. This clonotype was recorded at least ten times. Its antigen is unidentified. Per germline, CDR1 SQVTM and CDR2 ANQGSEA. CDR3 size: 13 residues. V lost 5 bases to trimming and J lost 8 bases; unmatched junction nucleotides: 10. Not enrolled were patients with uncontrolled infection, other autoimmune disease, pregnancy or lactation. Diagnostic decisions used clinical symptoms, serum thyroxine and TRAb, thyroid ultrasound and orbital computed tomography.

The rearrangement links TRBV29-1 to TRBJ1-2; 8 bases agree with TRBD1. The receptor's source is an adult man with Graves' disease, either hyperthyroidism or ophthalmopathy (not recorded which). Sample: peripheral blood or thyroid tissue (not recorded which). CDR3 region: CSVPDRGIGGYTF. In DNA, the CDR3 is TGCAGCGTTCCCGACAGGGGAATCGGCGGCTACACCTTC.